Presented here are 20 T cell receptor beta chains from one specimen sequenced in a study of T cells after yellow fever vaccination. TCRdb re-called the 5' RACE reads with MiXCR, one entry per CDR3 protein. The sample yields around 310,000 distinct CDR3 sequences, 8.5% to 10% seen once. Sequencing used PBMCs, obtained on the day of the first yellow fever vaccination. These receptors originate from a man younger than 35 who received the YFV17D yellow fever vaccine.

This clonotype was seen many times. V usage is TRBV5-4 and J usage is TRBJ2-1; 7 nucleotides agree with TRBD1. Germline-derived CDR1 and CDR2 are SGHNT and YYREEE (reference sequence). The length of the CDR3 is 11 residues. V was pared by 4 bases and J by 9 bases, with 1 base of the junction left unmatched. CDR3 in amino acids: CASSRQGEQFF. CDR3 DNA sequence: TGTGCCAGCAGCAGACAGGGTGAGCAGTTCTTC.

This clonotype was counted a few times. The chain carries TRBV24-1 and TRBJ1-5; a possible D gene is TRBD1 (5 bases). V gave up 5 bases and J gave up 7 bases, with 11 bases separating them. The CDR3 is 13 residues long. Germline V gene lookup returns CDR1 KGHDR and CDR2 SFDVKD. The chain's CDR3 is CATSARGKQPQHF. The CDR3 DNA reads TGTGCCACCAGTGCGAGGGGTAAGCAGCCCCAGCATTTT.

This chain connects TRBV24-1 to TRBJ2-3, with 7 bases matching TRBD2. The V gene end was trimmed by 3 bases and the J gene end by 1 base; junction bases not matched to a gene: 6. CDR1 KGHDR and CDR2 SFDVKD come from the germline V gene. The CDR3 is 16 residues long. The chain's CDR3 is CATSDRSGARTDTQYF. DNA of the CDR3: TGTGCCACCAGTGATCGGAGCGGGGCGCGCACAGATACGCAGTATTTT.

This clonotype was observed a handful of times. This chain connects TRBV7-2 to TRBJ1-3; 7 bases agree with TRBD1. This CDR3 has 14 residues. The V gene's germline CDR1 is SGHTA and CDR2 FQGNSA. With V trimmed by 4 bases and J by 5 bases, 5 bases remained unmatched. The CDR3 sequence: CASSSQRGRNTIYF. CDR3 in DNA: TGTGCCAGCAGCTCACAGAGGGGGCGAAACACCATATATTTT.

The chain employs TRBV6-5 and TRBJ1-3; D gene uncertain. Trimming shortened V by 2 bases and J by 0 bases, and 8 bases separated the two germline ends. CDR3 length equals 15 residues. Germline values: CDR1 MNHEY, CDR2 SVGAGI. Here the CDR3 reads CASSYGQSSGNTIYF. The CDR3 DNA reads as TGTGCCAGCAGTTACGGGCAAAGCTCTGGAAACACCATATATTTT.

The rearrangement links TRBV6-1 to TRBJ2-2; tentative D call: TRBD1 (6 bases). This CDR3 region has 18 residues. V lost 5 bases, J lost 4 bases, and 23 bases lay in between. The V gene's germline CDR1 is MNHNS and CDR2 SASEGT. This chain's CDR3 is CASSTGTPVHLGTGELFF. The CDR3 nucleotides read TGTGCCAGCAGTACCGGGACACCCGTTCATTTGGGCACCGGGGAGCTGTTTTTT.

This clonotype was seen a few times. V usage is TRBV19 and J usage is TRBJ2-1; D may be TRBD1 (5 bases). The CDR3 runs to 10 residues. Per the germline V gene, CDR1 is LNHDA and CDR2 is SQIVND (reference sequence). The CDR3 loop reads CASGRVEQFF. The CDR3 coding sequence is TGTGCTTCCGGCAGGGTCGAGCAGTTCTTC.

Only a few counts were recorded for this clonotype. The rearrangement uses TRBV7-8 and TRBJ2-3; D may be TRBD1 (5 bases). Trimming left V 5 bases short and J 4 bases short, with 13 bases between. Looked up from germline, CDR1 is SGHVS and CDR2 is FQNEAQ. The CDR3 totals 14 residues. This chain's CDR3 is CASSTLGPADTQYF. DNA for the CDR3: TGTGCCAGCAGCACTTTGGGGCCGGCAGATACGCAGTATTTT.

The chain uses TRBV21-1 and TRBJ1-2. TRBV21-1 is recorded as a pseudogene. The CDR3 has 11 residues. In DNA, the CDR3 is TGTGCCAGCGAACAAGGGTATGGCTACACCTTC. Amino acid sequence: CASEQGYGYTF.

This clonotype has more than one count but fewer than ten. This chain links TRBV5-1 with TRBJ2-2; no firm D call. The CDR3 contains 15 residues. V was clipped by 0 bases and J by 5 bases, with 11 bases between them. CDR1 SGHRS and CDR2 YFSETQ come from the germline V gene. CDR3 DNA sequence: TGCGCCAGCAGCTTGGCCGGGTTTGGGACCGGGGAGCTGTTTTTT. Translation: CASSLAGFGTGELFF.

The CDR3 nucleotides read TGCAGTGCTCGCCTCGGGATAAATTCACCCCTCCACTTT. Amino acids: CSARLGINSPLHF. The genes are TRBV20-1 and TRBJ1-6; D remains ambiguous. Trimming left V 5 bases short and J 7 bases short, with 12 bases between. This CDR3 is 13 amino acids long. Germline V gene lookup returns CDR1 DFQATT and CDR2 SNEGSKA (reference sequence).

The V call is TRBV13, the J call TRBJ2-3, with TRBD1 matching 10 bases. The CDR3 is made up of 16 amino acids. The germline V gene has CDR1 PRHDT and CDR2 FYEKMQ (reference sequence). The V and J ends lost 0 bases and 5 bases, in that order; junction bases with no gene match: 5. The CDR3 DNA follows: TGTGCCAGCAGCTTAGGGGGACAGGGGATGGAAGATACGCAGTATTTT. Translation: CASSLGGQGMEDTQYF.

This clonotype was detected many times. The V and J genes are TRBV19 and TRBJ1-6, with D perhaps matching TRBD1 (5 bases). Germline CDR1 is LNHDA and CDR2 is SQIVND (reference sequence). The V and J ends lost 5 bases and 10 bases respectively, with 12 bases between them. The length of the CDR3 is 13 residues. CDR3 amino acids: CASSLQTDSPLHF. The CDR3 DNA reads TGTGCCAGTAGTCTCCAGACAGACTCACCCCTCCACTTT. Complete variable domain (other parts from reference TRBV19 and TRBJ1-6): DGGITQSPKYLFRKEGQNVTLSCEQNLNHDAMYWYRQDPGQGLRLIYYSQIVNDFQKGDIAEGYSVSREKKESFPLTVTSAQKNPTAFYLCASSLQTDSPLHFGNGTRLTVT.

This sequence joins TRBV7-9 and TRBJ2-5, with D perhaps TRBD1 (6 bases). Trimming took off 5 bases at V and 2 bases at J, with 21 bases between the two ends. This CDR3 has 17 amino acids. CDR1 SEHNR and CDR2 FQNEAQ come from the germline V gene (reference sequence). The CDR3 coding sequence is TGTGCCAGCAGCCTAACTCCGGGACACGTGGGGCAAGAGACCCAGTACTTC. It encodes CASSLTPGHVGQETQYF.

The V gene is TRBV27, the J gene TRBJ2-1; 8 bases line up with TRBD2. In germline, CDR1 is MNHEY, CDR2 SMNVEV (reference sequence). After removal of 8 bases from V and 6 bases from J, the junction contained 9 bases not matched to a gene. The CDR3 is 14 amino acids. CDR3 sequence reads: CASSSTGGRNEQFF. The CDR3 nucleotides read TGTGCCAGCTCCTCAACGGGGGGGCGCAATGAGCAGTTCTTC.

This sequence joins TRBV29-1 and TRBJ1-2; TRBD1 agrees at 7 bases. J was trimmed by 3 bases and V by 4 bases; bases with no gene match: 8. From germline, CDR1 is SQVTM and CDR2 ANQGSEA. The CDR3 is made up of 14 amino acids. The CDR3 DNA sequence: TGCAGCGTTGTCGACAGGGATGTTGACTATGGCTACACCTTC. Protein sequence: CSVVDRDVDYGYTF.

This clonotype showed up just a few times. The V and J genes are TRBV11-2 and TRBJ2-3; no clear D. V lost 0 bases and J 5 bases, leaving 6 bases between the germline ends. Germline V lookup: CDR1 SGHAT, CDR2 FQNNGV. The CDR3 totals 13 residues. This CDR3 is CASSLDLGDTQYF. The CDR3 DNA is TGTGCCAGCAGCTTAGATCTCGGAGATACGCAGTATTTT.

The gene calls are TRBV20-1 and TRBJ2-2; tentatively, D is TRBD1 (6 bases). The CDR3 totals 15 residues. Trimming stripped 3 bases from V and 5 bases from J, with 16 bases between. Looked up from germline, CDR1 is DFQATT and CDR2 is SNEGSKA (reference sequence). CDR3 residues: CSARNEQGATGELFF. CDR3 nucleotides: TGCAGTGCTAGGAACGAACAGGGAGCAACCGGGGAGCTGTTTTTT.

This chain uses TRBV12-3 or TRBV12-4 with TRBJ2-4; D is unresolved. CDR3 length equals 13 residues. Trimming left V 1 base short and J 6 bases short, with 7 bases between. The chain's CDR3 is CASSLGMRNIQYF. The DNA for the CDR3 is TGTGCCAGCAGTTTAGGCATGAGAAACATTCAGTACTTC.

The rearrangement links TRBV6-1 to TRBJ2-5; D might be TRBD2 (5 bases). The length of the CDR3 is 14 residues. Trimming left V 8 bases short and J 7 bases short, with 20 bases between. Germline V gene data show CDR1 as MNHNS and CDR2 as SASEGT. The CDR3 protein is CASSPRRGKRTQYF. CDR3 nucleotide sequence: TGTGCCAGCTCCCCAAGACGGGGAAAGAGGACCCAGTACTTC.